The T cell receptor (beta chain) described here comes from a study of CD8 T cells in Susac syndrome. cDNA came from roughly 0.47 to 1 ug RNA primed by random hexamers. TCRdb re-derived calls from the immunoSEQ multiplex PCR reads in MiXCR, one entry per CDR3 protein. Found here are hundreds of thousands of distinct CDR3 sequences, around 93% of them singletons; the top ten hold approximately 0.15%. TCR beta was sequenced from blood CD8+ and CD4+ T cells. This clonotype was recorded once. The final CDR3 position lacks the conserved phenylalanine or tryptophan, pointing to a likely read error. It is unclear where the CDR3 begins or ends on the DNA, so no DNA is shown, and the CDR3 is as TCRdb lists it. This clonotype was obtained from a human donor with Susac syndrome. The sample taken for sequencing was CD4+ T cells from PBMCs.

The CDR3 loop is CASSQRTVGTDTQY. The V call is TRBV4-3, the J call TRBJ2-3. The CDR3 spans 14 amino acids, including both terminal residues. Looked up from germline, CDR1 is LGHNA and CDR2 is YSLEER.